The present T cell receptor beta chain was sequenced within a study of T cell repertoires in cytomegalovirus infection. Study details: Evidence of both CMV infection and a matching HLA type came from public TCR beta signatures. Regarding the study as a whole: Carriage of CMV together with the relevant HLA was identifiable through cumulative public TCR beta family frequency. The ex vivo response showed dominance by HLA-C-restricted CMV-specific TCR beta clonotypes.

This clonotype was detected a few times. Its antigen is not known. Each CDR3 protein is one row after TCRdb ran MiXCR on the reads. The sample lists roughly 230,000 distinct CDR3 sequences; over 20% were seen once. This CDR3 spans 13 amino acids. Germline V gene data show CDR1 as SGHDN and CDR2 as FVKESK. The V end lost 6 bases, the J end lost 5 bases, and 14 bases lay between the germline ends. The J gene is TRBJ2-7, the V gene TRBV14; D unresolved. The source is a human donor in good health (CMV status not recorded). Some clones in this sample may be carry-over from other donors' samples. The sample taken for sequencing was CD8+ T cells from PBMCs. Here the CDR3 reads CASRYDGSHEQYF. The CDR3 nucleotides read TGTGCCAGCAGGTACGATGGATCCCACGAGCAGTACTTC.